This TCR beta chain came from a study of shared clonotypes between healthy human individuals. Whole-study findings and limits: Sequencing depth was expected to affect clonotype sharing among donors.

Donors had no recently reported acute infections or vaccinations and were HIV-negative. The authors divided CD4+ cells into CD45RA+ naive and CD45RA-negative memory subsets. Turning to this clone: Its antigen is as yet unknown. This same CDR3 is encoded by further DNA sequences in the sample.

The study ran the assay at deep level. The protocol was immunoSEQ multiplex PCR, while the TCRdb copy is restricted to in-frame clones and leaves out a portion. Among approximately 1.5 million clones listed, 95% to 99% were seen once. V dropped 0 bases and J dropped 5; count of bases not matched to a gene: 4. Per germline, CDR1 SGDLS and CDR2 YYNGEE. The CDR3 loop spans 15 amino acids. V usage is TRBV9 and J usage is TRBJ2-5; 10 bases match TRBD2. The source material was naive CD4+ T cells sorted from blood. The subset denotes: CD45RA+ positively selected. This clonotype was sampled from a young man in good health. CDR3 sequence (DNA): TGTGCCAGCAGCGTAGCTAGCGGGAGAGGGGAGACCCAGTACTTC. Amino acids: CASSVASGRGETQYF.